One sample yielded the 8 T cell receptor beta chains listed below, sequenced in a study of cytomegalovirus exposure and HLA in healthy donors (dated by TCRdb to about 2017). Receptors were amplified or captured by the immunoSEQ multiplex PCR assay. For the multiplex PCR, a mixture combining 60 forward primers for TCR Vbeta segments and 13 reverse primers for TCR Jbeta segments was used. In its TCRdb copy, this immuneACCESS table keeps in-frame sequences only and misses some clones. Where compared with another copy, unresolved V genes explain less than half of these, and the others have no known cause. This sample has about 150,000 clones in its table, and around 80% of those were observed once. The top ten clonotypes cover 1% of the sample. The sequenced sample consisted of PBMCs. These receptors originate from a woman aged 50 to 65 in good health and CMV-seropositive.

This chain uses TRBV20-1 with TRBJ2-1; no firm D call. The CDR3 contains 11 residues. Germline-derived CDR1 and CDR2 are DFQATT and SNEGSKA (reference sequence). The CDR3 loop is CRPLAYNEQFF. As DNA, the CDR3 is TGCAGGCCACTCGCCTACAATGAGCAGTTCTTC.

The gene calls are TRBV5-4 and TRBJ2-3, with no clear D. CDR3 length equals 16 residues. V shed 3 bases and J shed 2 bases, with 16 bases lying between them. Germline-derived CDR1 and CDR2 are SGHNT and YYREEE (reference sequence). DNA for the CDR3: TGTGCCAGCAGCTCCCTCAACCTAATTGACACAGATACGCAGTATTTT. Amino acid sequence: CASSSLNLIDTDTQYF.

The V gene is TRBV10-3, the J gene TRBJ2-3; 14 bases match TRBD2. Trimming removed 5 bases from V and 3 bases from J; junction bases left unmatched: 4. Germline values: CDR1 ENHRY, CDR2 SYGVKD. The CDR3 length is 16 residues. This CDR3 reads CAISLGLAGGTDTQYF. The CDR3 nucleotides are TGTGCCATCAGTCTCGGACTAGCGGGAGGTACAGATACGCAGTATTTT.

CDR3 coding DNA: TGCAGCGTTGAAAGGGGCCGACAGGGGCCCGTAGATACGCAGTATTTT. Amino acid sequence: CSVERGRQGPVDTQYF. The V call is TRBV29-1, the J call TRBJ2-3, with 8 bases that match TRBD1. This CDR3 region has 16 residues. Germline V gene data show CDR1 as SQVTM and CDR2 as ANQGSEA. Trimming took 2 bases from V and 5 from J; bases not matched to a gene: 12.

The chain combines TRBV4-3 with TRBJ1-2; D is perhaps TRBD1 (6 bases). Deletions cut 0 bases from V and 6 bases from J, with 14 bases between. The CDR3 totals 15 residues. Germline-derived CDR1 and CDR2 are LGHNA and YSLEER. DNA for the CDR3: TGCGCCAGCAGCCAAGATCTACACAGGGTGAATGGCTACACCTTC. Translated, it gives CASSQDLHRVNGYTF.

The rearrangement uses TRBV28 and TRBJ1-5; D remains ambiguous. Per the germline V gene, CDR1 is MDHEN and CDR2 is SYDVKM. This CDR3 contains 15 residues. V dropped 2 bases and J dropped 3 bases, with 11 bases sitting between them. For the CDR3, the DNA is TGTGCCAGCAGTTTAAATCAGGAACCCAATCAGCCCCAGCATTTT. Translation: CASSLNQEPNQPQHF.

The CDR3 region is CSVEDRGLTSYEQYF. CDR3 nucleotides: TGCAGCGTTGAAGACAGGGGGCTCACATCCTACGAGCAGTACTTC. The chain recombines TRBV29-1 with TRBJ2-7; 8 nucleotides align to TRBD1. The CDR3 is 15 residues long. The ends lost 0 bases at V and 1 base at J; junction bases unmatched: 5. The germline gives CDR1 SQVTM, CDR2 ANQGSEA.

V is TRBV13 and J is TRBJ1-3, with D perhaps TRBD1 (6 bases). In germline, CDR1 is PRHDT, CDR2 FYEKMQ (reference sequence). CDR3 length equals 17 residues. With 3 bases removed from V and 0 bases from J, the gap between germline ends came to 15 bases. The CDR3 protein is CASSFGTGPISGNTIYF. CDR3 coding DNA: TGTGCCAGCAGCTTCGGAACAGGGCCCATCTCTGGAAACACCATATATTTT.